These 20 T cell receptor beta chains share one sample of origin, sequenced in a study of blood T cell repertoires in COVID-19 (TCRdb year 2020). Libraries were constructed by the immunoSEQ multiplex PCR assay. TCRdb's version of the immuneACCESS table is confined to in-frame rearrangements and falls short of the full clone set. An unresolved V gene accounts for under half of the shortfall where checked; the remainder is of unknown origin. This sample comprises about 110,000 clones, 75% to 90% of them detected only once. Approximately 5% of the sample belongs to the ten largest clones. Sequencing was done on a sample of peripheral blood. The source of these receptors is an older woman with COVID-19, enrolled during active disease.

V gene TRBV6-5 combines with J gene TRBJ1-2; 7 nucleotides line up with TRBD1. Germline V gene data show CDR1 as MNHEY and CDR2 as SVGAGI. The CDR3 runs 15 residues. Trimming removed 6 bases from V and 2 bases from J; junction bases left unmatched: 9. CDR3 sequence (DNA): TGTGCCAGCAGGCCGACCCGGACAGGCAACTATGGCTACACCTTC. This gives the protein CASRPTRTGNYGYTF.

The rearrangement joins TRBV6-5 to TRBJ2-3; no firm D call. The germline V and J ends were trimmed by 8 bases and 0 bases, with 3 bases remaining between them. CDR1 is MNHEY, CDR2 SVGAGI, per germline. The CDR3 runs 11 residues. The CDR3 spells CASVSTDTQYF. CDR3 nucleotides: TGTGCCAGCGTAAGCACAGATACGCAGTATTTT.

This sequence joins TRBV3-1 (or the pseudogene TRBV3-2) and TRBJ2-7; the D gene is possibly TRBD1 (6 bases). The CDR3 extends over 15 amino acids. Germline V gene lookup returns CDR1 LGHDT and CDR2 YNNKEL (reference sequence). Trimming cost V 4 bases and J 3 bases, with 16 bases left between them. The CDR3, as DNA: TGTGCCAGCAGCCCCCAACAGGGTGGCTACTACGAGCAGTACTTC. Amino acid sequence: CASSPQQGGYYEQYF.

The chain is built from TRBV6-2 or TRBV6-3 and TRBJ2-2, with a tentative D call TRBD2 (6 bases). The CDR3 has 17 amino acids. The V gene's germline CDR1 is MNHEY and CDR2 SVGEGT. The ends were cut back, 0 bases at V and 2 bases at J, with 13 bases in the middle. The CDR3 loop reads CASSYSPGTPNTGELFF. For the CDR3, the DNA is TGTGCCAGCAGTTACTCTCCCGGGACTCCTAACACCGGGGAGCTGTTTTTT.

The CDR3 here is CASSPVAGAGYTF. The DNA for the CDR3 is TGCGCCAGCAGCCCGGTGGCGGGGGCGGGCTACACCTTC. This chain links TRBV5-1 with TRBJ1-2, with D maybe TRBD1 (6 bases). There are 13 residues in the CDR3. Trimming pared 4 bases from V and 8 bases from J, leaving 15 bases between. Germline assignment: CDR1 SGHRS and CDR2 YFSETQ.

This clone was counted once. This chain links TRBV7-9 with TRBJ1-2, with 8 bases lining up with TRBD1. This CDR3 has 14 amino acids. J was trimmed by 6 bases and V by 7 bases; bases with no gene match: 10. Germline assignment: CDR1 SEHNR and CDR2 FQNEAQ (reference sequence). The CDR3 DNA is TGTGCCAGCACCCCGGGGGGACAGGTCGATGGCTACACCTTC. This sequence encodes CASTPGGQVDGYTF. Supplemented by reference TRBV7-9 and TRBJ1-2, the full variable domain reads DTGVSQNPRHKITKRGQNVTFRCDPISEHNRLYWYRQTLGQGPEFLTYFQNEAQLEKSRLLSDRFSAERPKGSFSTLEIQRTEQGDSAMYLCASTPGGQVDGYTFGSGTRLTVV.

The genes are TRBV18 and TRBJ2-1; D perhaps matches TRBD2 (6 bases). Germline V gene data show CDR1 as KGHSH and CDR2 as LQKENI. The length of the CDR3 is 16 residues. V gave up 2 bases and J gave up 5 bases, with 16 bases separating them. Written as DNA, the CDR3 is TGTGCCAGCTCACCAGCGTACGGGGGAGGCGACAATGAGCAGTTCTTC. Translating it yields CASSPAYGGGDNEQFF. The variable domain in full, with the rest retrieved from reference TRBV18 and TRBJ2-1, is NAGVMQNPRHLVRRRGQEARLRCSPMKGHSHVYWYRQLPEEGLKFMVYLQKENIIDESGMPKERFSAEFPKEGPSILRIQQVVRGDSAAYFCASSPAYGGGDNEQFFGPGTRLTVL.

This clone was seen a few times. The chain couples TRBV6-6 to TRBJ1-5, with a weak D call TRBD1 (5 bases). This CDR3 contains 14 residues. Germline V gives CDR1 MNHNY, CDR2 SVGAGI (reference sequence). Trimming cost V 4 bases and J 0 bases, with 7 bases left between them. The CDR3 region is CASSSGNSNQPQHF. The DNA of the CDR3 is TGTGCCAGCAGTTCAGGGAATAGCAATCAGCCCCAGCATTTT.

V usage is TRBV2 and J usage is TRBJ1-4, with D unresolved. CDR1 SNHLY and CDR2 FYNNEI come from the germline V gene. The CDR3 has 16 amino acids. V was cut by 7 bases and J by 2 bases, with 17 bases left in between. CDR3 amino acids: CASTQAGGSTNEKLFF. The CDR3 coding sequence is TGTGCCAGCACCCAAGCCGGTGGTTCGACTAATGAAAAACTGTTTTTT. Supplemented by reference TRBV2 and TRBJ1-4, the full variable domain reads EPEVTQTPSHQVTQMGQEVILRCVPISNHLYFYWYRQILGQKVEFLVSFYNNEISEKSEIFDDQFSVERPDGSNFTLKIRSTKLEDSAMYFCASTQAGGSTNEKLFFGSGTQLSVL.

The chain is built from TRBV4-3 and TRBJ2-2, with D unclear. CDR3 length: 12 amino acids. V lost 0 bases, J lost 8 bases, and 4 bases lay in between. Germline loops: CDR1 LGHNA, CDR2 YSLEER. The CDR3 DNA reads as TGCGCCAGCAGCCAAGATCTTGGGGAGCTGTTTTTT. Translated: CASSQDLGELFF.

This clone has only a few counts. The V call is TRBV11-2, the J call TRBJ2-7; 8 nucleotides align to TRBD1. V lost 5 bases and J lost 1; bases outside the gene matches: 4. Germline-derived CDR1 and CDR2 are SGHAT and FQNNGV. The CDR3 loop spans 14 amino acids. CDR3 bases: TGTGCCAGCAGCGCCCGGACAGGGTCCTACGAGCAGTACTTC. Translating gives CASSARTGSYEQYF.

V gene TRBV6-2 or TRBV6-3 combines with J gene TRBJ2-7; TRBD1 matches 7 bases. With V trimmed by 2 bases and J by 2 bases, 12 bases remained unmatched. From germline, CDR1 is MNHEY and CDR2 SVGEGT. The CDR3 runs to 17 residues. The CDR3 DNA is TGTGCCAGCAGTTACGCCGACCAGGGGGTTTCTACCTACGAGCAGTACTTC. It encodes CASSYADQGVSTYEQYF.

The genes are TRBV5-1 and TRBJ2-3; no firm D call. Germline assignment: CDR1 SGHRS and CDR2 YFSETQ. The V and J ends lost 1 base and 3 bases respectively, with 9 bases between them. This CDR3 is 14 amino acids long. This CDR3 reads CASSLSRGTDTQYF. The CDR3 DNA sequence: TGCGCCAGCAGCTTGAGTAGAGGAACAGATACGCAGTATTTT.

V is TRBV19 and J is TRBJ1-2; TRBD1 is a possible D gene (6 bases). The germline gives CDR1 LNHDA, CDR2 SQIVND (reference sequence). The CDR3 length is 14 residues. V was clipped by 3 bases and J by 2 bases, with 10 bases between them. Written as DNA, the CDR3 is TGTGCCAGTAGTATCTACAGGGAAAACTATGGCTACACCTTC. It is translated as CASSIYRENYGYTF. The full variable domain, rest sourced from reference TRBV19 and TRBJ1-2, is DGGITQSPKYLFRKEGQNVTLSCEQNLNHDAMYWYRQDPGQGLRLIYYSQIVNDFQKGDIAEGYSVSREKKESFPLTVTSAQKNPTAFYLCASSIYRENYGYTFGSGTRLTVV.

This clone came up a few times. V is TRBV6-6 and J is TRBJ1-2; weak D call: TRBD1 (5 bases). Germline V lookup: CDR1 MNHNY, CDR2 SVGAGI (reference sequence). CDR3 length: 14 residues. Deletions cut 5 bases from V and 4 bases from J, with 14 bases between. The CDR3 DNA reads TGTGCCAGCAGTCCCCAATCTCAGGGCTATGGCTACACCTTC. Its translation is CASSPQSQGYGYTF.

The chain recombines TRBV3-1 (or the pseudogene TRBV3-2) with TRBJ1-2; a possible D gene is TRBD1 (5 bases). Trimming stripped 4 bases from V and 3 bases from J, with 6 bases between. CDR1 and CDR2 (germline): LGHDT, YNNKEL (reference sequence). The CDR3 is made up of 12 amino acids. In nucleotides, the CDR3 is TGTGCCAGCAGCCTGACAGACTATGGCTACACCTTC. Encoded protein: CASSLTDYGYTF.

The rearrangement joins TRBV9 to TRBJ1-1, with D unclear. The V end was cut by 0 bases, the J end by 0 bases, with 12 bases between. The germline V gene has CDR1 SGDLS and CDR2 YYNGEE. The CDR3 sequence is 16 residues long. The CDR3: CASSVDSGFMNTEAFF. The CDR3 DNA reads TGTGCCAGCAGCGTAGACTCGGGTTTCATGAACACTGAAGCTTTCTTT.

This clone was observed a single time. V usage is TRBV10-3 and J usage is TRBJ2-7, with 12 bases aligning to TRBD1. Germline V gene lookup returns CDR1 ENHRY and CDR2 SYGVKD. Germline trimming cut 4 bases from V and 5 bases from J; bases unmatched to any gene: 3. The CDR3 is 14 residues long. CDR3 region: CAISAGTGGDEQYF. CDR3 sequence (DNA): TGTGCCATCAGTGCAGGGACAGGGGGCGACGAGCAGTACTTC.

The chain links TRBV6-2 or TRBV6-3 to TRBJ1-2; D gene uncertain. CDR1 and CDR2 from the germline V gene are MNHEY and SVGEGT. The CDR3 extends over 15 amino acids. V was shortened by 2 bases and J by 0 bases, with 10 bases between the two germline ends. CDR3 in amino acids: CASSYGQPPNYGYTF. For the CDR3, the DNA is TGTGCCAGCAGTTACGGGCAGCCACCTAACTATGGCTACACCTTC.

The chain uses TRBV20-1 and TRBJ2-6; D may be TRBD2 (6 bases). Deletions cut 3 bases from V and 0 bases from J, with 9 bases between. The CDR3 is made up of 15 amino acids. Germline CDR1 is DFQATT and CDR2 is SNEGSKA (reference sequence). CDR3 sequence (DNA): TGCAGTGCTAGTAGGGGAGGCTCTGGGGCCAACGTCCTGACTTTC. The encoded protein is CSASRGGSGANVLTF.